This T cell receptor beta chain was observed in a study of spatial heterogeneity in lung cancer. In the case of this clonotype: This may be a read error, as it is one base from a much larger clone. The conserved final phenylalanine or tryptophan is absent from the CDR3, which likely points to a read error.

Trimming left V 6 bases short and J 7 bases short, with 6 bases between. The length of the CDR3 is 10 residues. Sample time point: sample taken at primary tumor resection. TCRdb redid the calling of the 5' RACE reads with MiXCR, one entry per CDR3 protein. This table holds 43,000 or so distinct CDR3 sequences, nearly 7% found once. The origin of this receptor is a female donor with early-stage non-small cell lung cancer. The sequencing here drew on PBMCs, taken at surgery. The V gene is TRBV12-3 or TRBV12-4, the J gene TRBJ1-1; D not certain. CDR3 sequence reads: CASSLLEAFL. As DNA, the CDR3 is TGTGCCAGCAGCCTCCTTGAAGCTTTCCTT.